Listed here are 7 T cell receptor beta chains from one sample, sequenced in a study of T cells in tuberculosis. The protocol was immunoSEQ multiplex PCR, while the TCRdb copy is restricted to in-frame clones and leaves out a portion. The sample has some 41,000 clones; approximately 94% are singletons. The source material was PBMCs. Source of these receptors: a donor aged 10-35 years with latent tuberculosis or without tuberculosis infection. Some clones in this sample may be carry-over from other donors' samples.

The CDR3 is CASSLGGSGYGYTF. As DNA, the CDR3 is TGTGCCAGCAGCTTAGGAGGGAGCGGCTATGGCTACACCTTC. The J gene is TRBJ1-2, the V gene TRBV7-2; D is undetermined. V lost 1 base and J lost 4, with 10 bases in between. From germline, CDR1 is SGHTA and CDR2 FQGNSA. CDR3 length: 14 amino acids.

The chain carries TRBV7-2 and TRBJ2-1, with D tentatively TRBD1 (6 bases). V lost 3 bases and J 7 bases, leaving 19 bases between the germline ends. Germline values: CDR1 SGHTA, CDR2 FQGNSA. The CDR3 is 16 residues long. DNA for the CDR3: TGTGCCAGCAGCTTTACTGACAGGACCCTTCATAATGAGCAGTTCTTC. Its translation: CASSFTDRTLHNEQFF.

J is TRBJ2-3 and V is TRBV6-6, with D possibly TRBD1 on 6 matching bases. V was shortened by 6 bases and J by 5 bases, with 9 bases between the two germline ends. CDR1 MNHNY and CDR2 SVGAGI come from the germline V gene (reference sequence). The CDR3 spans 12 residues. The CDR3: CASRQGGDTQYF. In DNA, the CDR3 is TGTGCCAGCAGACAGGGTGGAGATACGCAGTATTTT.

The V and J genes are TRBV6-5 and TRBJ2-4; 12 bases are a match to TRBD1. V dropped 5 bases and J dropped 7; count of bases not matched to a gene: 3. There are 14 residues in the CDR3. In germline, CDR1 is MNHEY, CDR2 SVGAGI. CDR3 residues: CASSVGTGGNIQYF. CDR3 sequence (DNA): TGTGCCAGCAGTGTAGGGACAGGGGGCAACATTCAGTACTTC.

The J gene is TRBJ2-7, the V gene TRBV9; 9 nucleotides align to TRBD1. The CDR3 is made up of 16 amino acids. The germline CDR1 and CDR2 sequences are SGDLS and YYNGEE. V lost 0 bases and J lost 0; bases outside the gene matches: 4. Here the CDR3 reads CASSVGGTGISYEQYF. The CDR3 DNA is TGTGCCAGCAGCGTAGGAGGGACAGGGATCTCCTACGAGCAGTACTTC.

As to this clone: One end of the junction is discordant with germline, which a read error may explain. The chain carries TRBV27 and TRBJ2-1; the match to TRBD1 covers 7 bases. The CDR3 sequence is 14 residues long. Germline assignment: CDR1 MNHEY and CDR2 SMNVEV (reference sequence). In DNA, the CDR3 is TGTGCCAGCAGGTTATTGGGACAGCACAATGAGCAGTTCTTC. Encoded protein: CASRLLGQHNEQFF.

This rearrangement joins TRBV14 to TRBJ2-3, with a tentative D call TRBD2 (6 bases). The CDR3 has 14 amino acids. Per germline, CDR1 SGHDN and CDR2 FVKESK. Trimming left V 1 base short and J 8 bases short, with 13 bases between. Written as DNA, the CDR3 is TGTGCCAGCAGCCAAGTCGGGACTCCGTTTACGCAGTATTTT. It is translated as CASSQVGTPFTQYF.